Presented here are 3 T cell receptor beta chains from one specimen sequenced in a study of beta chain features in type 1 diabetes. Since all of the isolated RNA was reverse transcribed, expressed TCRB transcripts were what got sequenced. TCRdb keeps only in-frame clones here, not all; method: immunoSEQ multiplex PCR. The sample has more than 300,000 clones, 7% to 9% seen once; the top ten hold less than 0.45%. Sequences were obtained from central memory CD4+ T cells from blood. These receptors were taken from a woman between 18 and 29 years old in good health.

This clone was seen a few times. In DNA form, the CDR3 reads TGTGCCAGCAGCCTAACTAGCGGGAGAATCGGGGAGCTGTTTTTT. Translating gives CASSLTSGRIGELFF. The V and J genes are TRBV7-8 and TRBJ2-2; 11 bases fit TRBD2. The CDR3 sequence is 15 residues long. CDR1 SGHVS and CDR2 FQNEAQ come from the germline V gene. V dropped 5 bases and J dropped 7; count of bases not matched to a gene: 6.

This chain connects TRBV18 to TRBJ1-5; no definite D call. The CDR3 is made up of 9 amino acids. CDR1 and CDR2 from the germline V gene are KGHSH and LQKENI. The V end was cut by 8 bases, the J end by 11 bases, with 7 bases between. The CDR3 protein is CASPRSQHF. CDR3 coding DNA: TGTGCCAGCCCCAGGTCCCAGCATTTT.

This sequence joins TRBV29-1 and TRBJ2-1, with D possibly matching TRBD2 (5 bases). The CDR3 extends over 15 amino acids. Germline CDR1 is SQVTM and CDR2 is ANQGSEA. Trimming left V 6 bases short and J 0 bases short, with 15 bases between. This CDR3 is CSVPRASSSYNEQFF. In DNA, the CDR3 is TGCAGCGTCCCCCGGGCTAGCTCCTCCTACAATGAGCAGTTCTTC.